The 9 T cell receptor beta chains given below trace back to one sample, sequenced in a study of tumor-infiltrating lymphocytes in localized non-small cell lung cancer. Produced via immunoSEQ multiplex PCR; TCRdb's table is partial and in-frame only. Of about 12,000 clones detected, approximately 84% appear once; the ten largest clones hold over 7%. Sequencing was done on a sample of lung tumor tissue. These receptor sequences come from a human donor with non-small cell lung cancer.

Concerning this clone itself: The germline gene is not matched at one end of the junction; a read error may be the cause. The chain couples TRBV14 to TRBJ2-6, with D possibly matching TRBD1 (5 bases). CDR1 is SGHDN and CDR2 is FVKESK in the germline V gene. This CDR3 contains 15 residues. For the CDR3, the DNA is TGTGCCAGCAGCCAGAGTCTCTCTGGGGCCAACGTCATGACTTTC. Its protein product is CASSQSLSGANVMTF. The full variable domain, its missing parts supplied by reference TRBV14 and TRBJ2-6, is EAGVTQFPSHSVIEKGQTVTLRCDPISGHDNLYWYRRVMGKEIKFLLHFVKESKQDESGMPNNRFLAERTGGTYSTLKVQPAELEDSGVYFCASSQSLSGANVMTFGAGSRLTVL.

The chain employs TRBV7-9 and TRBJ1-3; the D is unclear. The germline gives CDR1 SEHNR, CDR2 FQNEAQ (reference sequence). V gave up 1 base and J gave up 2 bases, with 6 bases separating them. The CDR3 length is 14 residues. This CDR3 reads CASSLVAAGNTIYF. CDR3 nucleotides: TGTGCCAGCAGCTTAGTGGCAGCTGGAAACACCATATATTTT.

The rearrangement links TRBV6-1 to TRBJ1-4; D remains unclear. Germline assignment: CDR1 MNHNS and CDR2 SASEGT. CDR3 length: 15 amino acids. The V gene lost 1 base and the J gene lost 4 bases, with 10 bases spanning the gap. CDR3 in amino acids: CASSEDARSNEKLFF. CDR3 in DNA: TGTGCCAGCAGTGAAGACGCCAGAAGTAATGAAAAACTGTTTTTT.

The chain carries TRBV7-6 and TRBJ2-7; 9 positions agree with TRBD1. From germline, CDR1 is SGHVS and CDR2 FNYEAQ. The CDR3 runs to 15 residues. The V gene end was trimmed by 1 base and the J gene end by 3 bases; junction bases not matched to a gene: 4. CDR3 sequence: CASSLVETGGYEQYF. The CDR3 DNA is TGTGCCAGCAGCTTAGTAGAGACAGGGGGCTACGAGCAGTACTTC.

V gene TRBV28 combines with J gene TRBJ2-3; no clear D. V was shortened by 4 bases and J by 0 bases, with 14 bases between the two germline ends. The CDR3 length is 16 residues. Germline CDR1 is MDHEN and CDR2 is SYDVKM. The CDR3 bases are TGTGCCAGCAGTTCCATGGGATACTATAGCACAGATACGCAGTATTTT. Translated, it gives CASSSMGYYSTDTQYF.

V gene TRBV6-4 combines with J gene TRBJ2-1, with 8 bases aligning to TRBD2. CDR1 and CDR2 from the germline V gene are MRHNA and SNTAGT. This CDR3 has 16 amino acids. Trimming removed 6 bases from V and 0 bases from J; junction bases left unmatched: 7. The CDR3 region is CASSQLAGGSYNEQFF. Written as DNA, the CDR3 is TGTGCCAGCAGCCAGCTAGCGGGCGGCTCCTACAATGAGCAGTTCTTC.

V gene TRBV6-1 combines with J gene TRBJ2-3, with 10 bases identical to TRBD2. V shed 7 bases and J 6 bases; nucleotides not matched to a gene: 10. The CDR3 contains 15 residues. Per germline, CDR1 MNHNS and CDR2 SASEGT. CDR3 sequence (DNA): TGTGCCAGCAATGGACTAGCGGCCCGGTCGGATACGCAGTATTTT. Amino acid sequence: CASNGLAARSDTQYF.

This clone was detected only once. The rearrangement uses TRBV9 and TRBJ2-1; D possibly uses TRBD1 or TRBD2 (6 bases each). V lost 1 base and J 10 bases, leaving 12 bases between the germline ends. Germline CDR1 is SGDLS and CDR2 is YYNGEE. This CDR3 contains 13 residues. The CDR3 nucleotides are TGTGCCAGCAGCGTATCAGGGGCGGGGGAGCAGTTCTTC. Protein sequence: CASSVSGAGEQFF. Full variable domain (missing parts from reference TRBV9 and TRBJ2-1): DSGVTQTPKHLITATGQRVTLRCSPRSGDLSVYWYQQSLDQGLQFLIQYYNGEERAKGNILERFSAQQFPDLHSELNLSSLELGDSALYFCASSVSGAGEQFFGPGTRLTVL.

The J gene is TRBJ1-4, the V gene TRBV5-5; no clear D. The V gene's germline CDR1 is SGHKS and CDR2 YYEKEE (reference sequence). This CDR3 has 15 amino acids. Trimming took 4 bases from V and 2 from J, leaving 12 bases between them. The CDR3 sequence is CASSPGWMTNEKLFF. The CDR3 DNA follows: TGTGCCAGCAGCCCTGGGTGGATGACTAATGAAAAACTGTTTTTT.